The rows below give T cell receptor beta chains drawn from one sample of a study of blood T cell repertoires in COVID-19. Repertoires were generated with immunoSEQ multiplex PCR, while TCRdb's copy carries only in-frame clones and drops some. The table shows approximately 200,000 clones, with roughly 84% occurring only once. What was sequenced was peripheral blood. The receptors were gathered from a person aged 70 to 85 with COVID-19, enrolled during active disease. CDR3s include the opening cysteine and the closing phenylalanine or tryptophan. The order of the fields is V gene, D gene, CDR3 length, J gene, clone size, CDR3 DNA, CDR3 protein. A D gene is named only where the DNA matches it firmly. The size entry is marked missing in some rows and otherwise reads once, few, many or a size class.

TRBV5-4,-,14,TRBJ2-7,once,TGTGCCAGCAGCCCCTCACGAGTCTCCTACGAGCAGTACTTC,CASSPSRVSYEQYF
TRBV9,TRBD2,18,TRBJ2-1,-,TGTGCCAGCAGCGATACCGGGACTAGCGGGGGGGTAGCGGATGAGCAGTTCTTC,CASSDTGTSGGVADEQFF
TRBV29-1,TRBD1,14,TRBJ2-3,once,TGCAGCGTCGTCGGGACAGCTAGCACAGATACGCAGTATTTT,CSVVGTASTDTQYF
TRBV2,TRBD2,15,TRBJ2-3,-,TGTGCCAGCAGTGGGACTAGCGGGGGCACAGATACGCAGTATTTT,CASSGTSGGTDTQYF
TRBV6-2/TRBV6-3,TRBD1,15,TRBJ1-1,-,TGTGCCAGCAGTTCCGAAGGACAGGGGTGGACTGAAGCTTTCTTT,CASSSEGQGWTEAFF
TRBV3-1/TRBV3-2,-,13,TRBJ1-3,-,TGTGCCAGCAGCCACACAACCGGGGACACCATATATTTT,CASSHTTGDTIYF
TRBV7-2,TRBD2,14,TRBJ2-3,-,TGTGCCAGCAGCTTTGGACTAGCGCCAAATACGCAGTATTTT,CASSFGLAPNTQYF
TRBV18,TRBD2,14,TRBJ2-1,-,TGTGCCAGCTCACCGCAGCGGGACTCCAATGAGCAGTTCTTC,CASSPQRDSNEQFF
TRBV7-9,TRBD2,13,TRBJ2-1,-,TGTGCCAGCAGCTTTACTAGCGTGAATGAGCAGTTCTTC,CASSFTSVNEQFF
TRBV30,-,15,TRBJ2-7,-,TGTGCCTGGAGTGCGGGGGGACACCGTTCCTACGAGCAGTACTTC,CAWSAGGHRSYEQYF
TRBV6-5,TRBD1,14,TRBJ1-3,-,TGTGCCAGCAGAGCCCAGGGGGCGGGAAACACCATATATTTT,CASRAQGAGNTIYF